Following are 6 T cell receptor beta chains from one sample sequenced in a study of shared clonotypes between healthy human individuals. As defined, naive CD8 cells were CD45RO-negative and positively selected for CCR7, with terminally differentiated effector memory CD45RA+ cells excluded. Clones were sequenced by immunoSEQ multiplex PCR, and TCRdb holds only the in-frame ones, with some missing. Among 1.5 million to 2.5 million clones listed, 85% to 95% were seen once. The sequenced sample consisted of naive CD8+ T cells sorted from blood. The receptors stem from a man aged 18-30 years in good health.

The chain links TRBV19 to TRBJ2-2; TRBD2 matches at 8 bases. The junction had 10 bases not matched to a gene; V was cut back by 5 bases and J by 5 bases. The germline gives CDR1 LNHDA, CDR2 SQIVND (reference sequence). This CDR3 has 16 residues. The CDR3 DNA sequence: TGTGCCAGTAGTTCTTACCGGGAGGGAGAGACCGGGGAGCTGTTTTTT. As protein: CASSSYREGETGELFF. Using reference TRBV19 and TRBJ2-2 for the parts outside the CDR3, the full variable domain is DGGITQSPKYLFRKEGQNVTLSCEQNLNHDAMYWYRQDPGQGLRLIYYSQIVNDFQKGDIAEGYSVSREKKESFPLTVTSAQKNPTAFYLCASSSYREGETGELFFGEGSRLTVL.

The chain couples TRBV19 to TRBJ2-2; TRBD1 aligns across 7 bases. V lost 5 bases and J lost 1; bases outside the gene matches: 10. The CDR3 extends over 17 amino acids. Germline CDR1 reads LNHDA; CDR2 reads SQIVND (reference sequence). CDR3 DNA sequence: TGTGCCAGTAGTGTCCTAACAGGGGTCGAGAACACCGGGGAGCTGTTTTTT. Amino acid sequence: CASSVLTGVENTGELFF.

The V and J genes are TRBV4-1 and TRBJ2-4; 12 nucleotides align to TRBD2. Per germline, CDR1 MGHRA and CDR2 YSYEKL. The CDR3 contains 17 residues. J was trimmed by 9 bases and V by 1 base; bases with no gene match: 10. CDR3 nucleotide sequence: TGCGCCAGCAGCCAAGGACTAGCGGGAGACGCAATGGGCATTCAGTACTTC. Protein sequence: CASSQGLAGDAMGIQYF.

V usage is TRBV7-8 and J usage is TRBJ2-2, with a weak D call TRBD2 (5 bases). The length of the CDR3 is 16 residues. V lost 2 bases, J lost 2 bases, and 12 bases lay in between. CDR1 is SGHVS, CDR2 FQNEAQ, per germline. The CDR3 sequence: CASSLMLAGNTGELFF. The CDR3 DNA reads TGTGCCAGCAGCTTAATGCTAGCAGGAAACACCGGGGAGCTGTTTTTT.

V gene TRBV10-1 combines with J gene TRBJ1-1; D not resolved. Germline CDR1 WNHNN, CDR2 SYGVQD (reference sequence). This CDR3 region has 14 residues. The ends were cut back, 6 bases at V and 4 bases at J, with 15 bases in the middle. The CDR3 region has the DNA TGCGCCAGCAGCCACACTGGTCTAGGCACTGAAGCTTTCTTT. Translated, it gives CASSHTGLGTEAFF.

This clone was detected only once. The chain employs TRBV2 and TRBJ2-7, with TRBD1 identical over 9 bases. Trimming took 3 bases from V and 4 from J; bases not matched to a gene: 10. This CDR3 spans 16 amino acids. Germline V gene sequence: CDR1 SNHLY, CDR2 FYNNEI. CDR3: CASSDRGTGGLYEQYF. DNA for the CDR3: TGTGCCAGCAGTGATCGTGGTACAGGGGGCTTATACGAGCAGTACTTC.